The clone carrying this T cell receptor beta chain showed up just once. Its antigen is unknown. Here immunoSEQ multiplex PCR was the method, and the copy in TCRdb shows in-frame clones only, minus some. This table holds fewer than 200,000 clones, about 87% found once. The data stem from a study of T cell responses to AZD1222 COVID-19 vaccine. The germline V gene encodes CDR1 LGHDT and CDR2 YNNKEL (reference sequence). The V segment lost 1 base and the J segment 6 bases; nucleotides outside the gene matches: 6. This CDR3 is 16 amino acids long. Study-wide results and caveats: At baseline, seropositivity was found in only 5 to 7 AZD1222 recipients. Distributed over spike, vaccine-associated CD4 TCRs predominated at 160-218 and 743-854. Donors were largely white British and mainly female; clonal diversity was possibly underestimated.

This rearrangement joins TRBV3-1 (or the pseudogene TRBV3-2) to TRBJ1-6, with 7 bases fitting TRBD1. The receptor's source is an adult in good health. Sequenced here: peripheral blood, sampled on day 0 of AZD1222 vaccination. The CDR3: CASSQVGGWINSPLHF. DNA of the CDR3: TGTGCCAGCAGCCAAGTAGGGGGCTGGATTAATTCACCCCTCCACTTT.